This TCR beta chain is from a study of metastatic and nonmetastatic thyroid tumors. About the study: From malignant and benign thyroid patients, repertoires in blood and in tumor or nodule tissue were compared.

There are 16 residues in the CDR3. Germline V lookup: CDR1 SGHVS, CDR2 FQNEAQ. The V end lost 2 bases, the J end lost 2 bases, and 12 bases lay between the germline ends. Original data processing: Built for papillary thyroid cancer, a distant-metastasis classifier drew on CDR3 differences across clinicopathological groups. TCRdb re-analyzed the PCR reads using MiXCR. Clone size and V and J calls follow TCRdb, not the original study. In the table there are some 17,000 clones, roughly 26% of which are singletons. Ahead of thyroid surgery, no patient had received treatment of any kind. The sequence was obtained from a female donor with papillary thyroid cancer or a benign thyroid nodule (not recorded which). Some clones in this sample may be carry-over from other donors' samples. This chain joins TRBV7-8 and TRBJ2-2, with D perhaps assigned TRBD1 or TRBD2 (5 bases each). Source material: adjacent normal tissue. DNA for the CDR3: TGTGCCAGCAGCTTAAGGGTGGGGGTAAACACCGGGGAGCTGTTTTTT. This encodes CASSLRVGVNTGELFF. Supplemented by reference TRBV7-8 and TRBJ2-2, the full variable domain reads GAGVSQSPRYKVAKRGQDVALRCDPISGHVSLFWYQQALGQGPEFLTYFQNEAQLDKSGLPSDRFFAERPEGSVSTLKIQRTQQEDSAVYLCASSLRVGVNTGELFFGEGSRLTVL.